This TCR beta chain was sequenced during a study of T cells in Graves' hyperthyroidism and ophthalmopathy. TCR beta CDR3 regions were amplified from RNA transcripts. HTBI primers were the set used in a first-round RT-PCR of the TCR CDR3. Using its own MiXCR run on the multiplex PCR reads, TCRdb lists one record per CDR3 protein. The data hold about 350,000 distinct CDR3 sequences, with 15% to 20% observed a single time. The sample holds many counts of this clonotype. The sample comprised blood. This receptor was obtained from a woman in her thirties or forties with Graves' ophthalmopathy.

Here the CDR3 reads CSARGSFLKNIQYF. In DNA form, the CDR3 reads TGCAGTGCTAGAGGCTCTTTTCTCAAAAACATTCAGTACTTC. This sequence joins TRBV20-1 and TRBJ2-4; no definite D call. The V gene's germline CDR1 is DFQATT and CDR2 SNEGSKA (reference sequence). The CDR3 spans 14 residues. V was cut by 1 base and J by 3 bases, with 10 bases left in between.